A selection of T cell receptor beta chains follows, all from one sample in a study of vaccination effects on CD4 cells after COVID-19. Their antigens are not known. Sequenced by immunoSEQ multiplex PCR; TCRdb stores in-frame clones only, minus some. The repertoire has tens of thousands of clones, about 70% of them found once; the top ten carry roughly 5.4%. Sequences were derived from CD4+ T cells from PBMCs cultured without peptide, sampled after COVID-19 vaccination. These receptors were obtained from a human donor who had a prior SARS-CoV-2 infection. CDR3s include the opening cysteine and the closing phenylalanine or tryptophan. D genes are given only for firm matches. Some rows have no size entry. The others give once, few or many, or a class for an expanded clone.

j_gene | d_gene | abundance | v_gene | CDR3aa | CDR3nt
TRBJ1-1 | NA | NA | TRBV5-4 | CASSLGGSTEAFF | TGTGCCAGCAGCTTGGGTGGCAGCACTGAAGCTTTCTTT
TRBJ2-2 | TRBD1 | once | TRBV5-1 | CASSLLLGQGGTGELFF | TGCGCCAGCAGCTTGCTTTTGGGACAGGGAGGAACCGGGGAGCTGTTTTTT
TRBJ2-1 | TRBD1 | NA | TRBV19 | CASSRAGQGRYNEQFF | TGTGCCAGTAGTAGGGCGGGACAGGGACGTTACAATGAGCAGTTCTTC
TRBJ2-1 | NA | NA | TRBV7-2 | CASSLISRASEPEQFF | TGTGCCAGCAGCTTAATCTCTCGGGCTAGCGAGCCCGAGCAGTTCTTC
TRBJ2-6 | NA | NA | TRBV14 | CASSQEGAGANVLTF | TGTGCCAGCAGCCAAGAGGGTGCCGGGGCCAACGTCCTGACTTTC
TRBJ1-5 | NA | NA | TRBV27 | CASSPMILGPNQPQHF | TGTGCCAGCAGTCCAATGATCCTCGGTCCCAATCAGCCCCAGCATTTT
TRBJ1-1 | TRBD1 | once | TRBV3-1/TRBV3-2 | CASATIPRKQGAFF | TGTGCCAGCGCGACCATCCCAAGGAAACAGGGGGCTTTCTTT
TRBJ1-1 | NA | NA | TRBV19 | CASSTVPPHNPEAFF | TGTGCCAGTAGTACCGTACCACCCCACAACCCTGAAGCTTTCTTT
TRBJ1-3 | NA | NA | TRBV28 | CASSPPTLSGNTIYF | TGTGCCAGCAGCCCGCCAACCCTGTCTGGAAACACCATATATTTT
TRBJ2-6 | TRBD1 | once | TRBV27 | CASSLAWGQDVLTF | TGTGCCAGCAGTTTAGCGTGGGGACAGGACGTCCTGACTTTC
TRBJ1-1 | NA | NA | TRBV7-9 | CASSFMDENTEAFF | TGTGCCAGCAGCTTTATGGATGAGAACACTGAAGCTTTCTTT
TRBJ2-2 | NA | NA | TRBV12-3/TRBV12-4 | CASSSQSGELFF | TGTGCCAGCAGTTCACAGTCCGGGGAGCTGTTTTTT
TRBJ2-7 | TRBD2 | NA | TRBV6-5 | CASSYSGTSAYEQYF | TGTGCCAGCAGTTACTCAGGGACTAGCGCCTACGAGCAGTACTTC
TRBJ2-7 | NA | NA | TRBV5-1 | CASSLERASYEQYF | TGCGCCAGCAGCTTAGAGCGGGCCTCCTACGAGCAGTACTTC
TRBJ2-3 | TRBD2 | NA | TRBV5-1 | CASSRAGVTTDTQYF | TGCGCCAGCAGCCGAGCGGGGGTCACCACAGATACGCAGTATTTT
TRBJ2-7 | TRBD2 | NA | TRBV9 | CASSVGLAELSYEQYF | TGTGCCAGCAGCGTGGGGCTAGCGGAACTTTCCTACGAGCAGTACTTC
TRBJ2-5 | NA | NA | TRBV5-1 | CASSLDAGFETQYF | TGCGCCAGCAGCTTGGATGCCGGGTTCGAGACCCAGTACTTC
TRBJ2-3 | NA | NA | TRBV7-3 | CASSLNGGRTDTQYF | TGTGCCAGCAGCTTAAATGGGGGGCGGACAGATACGCAGTATTTT
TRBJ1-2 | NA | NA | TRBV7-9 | CASSLAGSYGYTF | TGTGCCAGCAGCTTAGCGGGGTCCTATGGCTACACCTTC
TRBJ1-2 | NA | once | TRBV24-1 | CATSDSSYGYTF | TGTGCCACCAGTGACAGCAGCTATGGCTACACCTTC
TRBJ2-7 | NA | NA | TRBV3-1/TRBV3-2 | CASSQVHEQYF | TGTGCCAGCAGCCAAGTACACGAGCAGTACTTC
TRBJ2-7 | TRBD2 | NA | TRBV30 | CAWSVLGRAYEQYF | TGTGCCTGGAGTGTACTGGGGAGGGCCTACGAGCAGTACTTC
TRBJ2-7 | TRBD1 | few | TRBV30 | CAWRGQSAYEQYF | TGTGCCTGGAGGGGACAGTCAGCCTACGAGCAGTACTTC
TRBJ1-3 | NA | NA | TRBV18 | CASSSRTESSGNTIYF | TGTGCCAGCTCAAGTAGGACGGAGAGCTCTGGAAACACCATATATTTT
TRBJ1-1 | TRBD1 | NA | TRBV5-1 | CASSLRTGNTEAFF | TGCGCCAGCAGCTTGAGGACAGGAAACACTGAAGCTTTCTTT
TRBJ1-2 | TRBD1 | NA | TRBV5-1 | CASSLGQGGYTF | TGCGCCAGCAGCTTGGGACAGGGAGGCTACACCTTC
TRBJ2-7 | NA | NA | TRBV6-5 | CASSYSPRYEQYF | TGTGCCAGCAGTTACTCTCCGCGCTACGAGCAGTACTTC
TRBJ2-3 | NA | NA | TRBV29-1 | CSVEAGKGADTQYF | TGCAGCGTTGAGGCAGGGAAGGGGGCAGATACGCAGTATTTT